This T cell receptor (beta chain) was found in a study of shared clonotypes between healthy human individuals. The V gene end was trimmed by 3 bases and the J gene end by 7 bases; junction bases not matched to a gene: 11. In germline, CDR1 is MDHEN, CDR2 SYDVKM. The CDR3 spans 15 residues. Profiled with immunoSEQ multiplex PCR; TCRdb holds only in-frame clones, not every one. The table lists more than 400,000 clones, about 78% of them singletons. The specimen sequenced was PBMCs. The TCR originated in a woman aged 40 to 50 in good health. Some clones in this sample may be carry-over from other donors' samples. This chain uses TRBV28 with TRBJ1-2; 7 bases agree with TRBD1. This CDR3 reads CASSFLSQGGGGYTF. The DNA of the CDR3 is TGTGCCAGCAGTTTTTTGTCCCAGGGGGGCGGTGGCTACACCTTC.